Sequencing of this T cell receptor beta chain was carried out in a study of prognosis after radiotherapy for stage I lung cancer. Study details: All of the patients with non-small cell lung cancer, including fewer than 10 who had refused surgery, were considered to be medically inoperable.

As for this clonotype: The target antigen is unknown. A read error likely explains this, since a far larger clone differs by one base.

Study observations and caveats: The way patients used TRBV and TRBJ genes reportedly differed depending on whether they had metastases.

The ends were cut back, 4 bases at V and 5 bases at J, with 14 bases in the middle. CDR1 and CDR2 from the germline V gene are MRHNA and SNTAGT. The length of the CDR3 is 14 residues. Researchers used two-round multiplex PCR to amplify TCR beta CDR3 starting from genomic DNA. For every TRBV and TRBJ gene, a specific primer was used in first-round PCR. Universal primers were used for second-round PCR. MiXCR was run by TCRdb on the multiplex PCR reads, yielding one entry per CDR3 protein. This sample has approximately 28,000 distinct CDR3 sequences, with roughly two fifths found just once. This sample comprised PBMCs, obtained before or after stereotactic body radiation therapy (not recorded which). The V gene is TRBV6-4, the J gene TRBJ2-5; no clear D gene. This TCR was sampled from a donor aged 50 or older with non-small cell lung cancer. The CDR3 protein is CASSGCTVRETQYF. The CDR3 DNA reads TGTGCCAGCAGTGGTTGTACAGTCCGGGAGACCCAGTACTTC.